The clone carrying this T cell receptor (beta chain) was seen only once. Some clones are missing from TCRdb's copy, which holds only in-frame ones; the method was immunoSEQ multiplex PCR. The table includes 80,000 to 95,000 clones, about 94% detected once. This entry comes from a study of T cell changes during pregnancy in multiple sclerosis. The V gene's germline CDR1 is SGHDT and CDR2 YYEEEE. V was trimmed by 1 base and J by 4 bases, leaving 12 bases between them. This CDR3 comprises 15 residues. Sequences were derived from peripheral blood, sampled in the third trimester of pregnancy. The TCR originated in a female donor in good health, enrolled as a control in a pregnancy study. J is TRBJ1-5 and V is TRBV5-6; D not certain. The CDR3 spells CASSLFPSLNQPQHF. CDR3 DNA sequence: TGTGCCAGCAGCTTGTTTCCGAGTTTAAATCAGCCCCAGCATTTT.